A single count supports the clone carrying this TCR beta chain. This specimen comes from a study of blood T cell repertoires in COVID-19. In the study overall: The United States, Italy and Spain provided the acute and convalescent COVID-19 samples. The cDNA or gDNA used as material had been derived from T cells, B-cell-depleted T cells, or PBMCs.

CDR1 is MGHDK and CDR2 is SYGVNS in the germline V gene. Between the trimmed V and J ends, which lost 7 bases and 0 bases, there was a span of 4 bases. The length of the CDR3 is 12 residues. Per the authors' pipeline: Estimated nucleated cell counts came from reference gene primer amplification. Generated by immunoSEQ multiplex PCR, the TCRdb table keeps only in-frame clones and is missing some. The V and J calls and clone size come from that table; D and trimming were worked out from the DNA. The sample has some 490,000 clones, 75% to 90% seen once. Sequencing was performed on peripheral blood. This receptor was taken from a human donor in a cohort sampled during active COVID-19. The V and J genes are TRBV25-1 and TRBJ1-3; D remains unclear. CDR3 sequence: CASISSGNTIYF. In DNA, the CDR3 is TGTGCCAGCATCAGCTCTGGAAACACCATATATTTT.